The rows below give T cell receptor beta chains drawn from one sample of a study of control samples from healthy donors and cancer patients. Measured with immunoSEQ multiplex PCR; TCRdb has only the in-frame clones, and not every one. The repertoire holds 60,000 to 75,000 clones, with 75% to 85% as singletons. Material for sequencing was blood. The receptor set was obtained from a man between 35 and 55 years old in good health. Both conserved end residues are part of each CDR3. D genes are given only for firm matches. The listing skips clone size in some rows; elsewhere it reads once, few, many or a size class.

d_gene: .; v_gene: TRBV2; j_gene: TRBJ2-1; abundance: once; len: 16; CDR3nt: TGTGCCAGCAGTGAAAGTTTCGGGGGCCCTTTGGGTGAGCAGTTCTTC; CDR3aa: CASSESFGGPLGEQFF
d_gene: .; v_gene: TRBV11-2; j_gene: TRBJ2-3; abundance: .; len: 14; CDR3nt: TGTGCCAGCAGCTTTAACAGAAACACAGATACGCAGTATTTT; CDR3aa: CASSFNRNTDTQYF
d_gene: .; v_gene: TRBV6-2/TRBV6-3; j_gene: TRBJ1-2; abundance: .; len: 15; CDR3nt: TGTGCCAGCAGTTACGGTGGCAGCGCTTCCTATGGCTACACCTTC; CDR3aa: CASSYGGSASYGYTF
d_gene: .; v_gene: TRBV2; j_gene: TRBJ1-5; abundance: few; len: 13; CDR3nt: TGTGCCAGCAGTGAGAACAGGTACGAGCCCCAGCATTTT; CDR3aa: CASSENRYEPQHF
d_gene: TRBD1; v_gene: TRBV28; j_gene: TRBJ1-4; abundance: once; len: 15; CDR3nt: TGTGCCAGCAGAGGACAGGATAAGGGTAATGAAAAACTGTTTTTT; CDR3aa: CASRGQDKGNEKLFF
d_gene: .; v_gene: TRBV19; j_gene: TRBJ1-2; abundance: .; len: 16; CDR3nt: TGTGCCAGTAGTATGACGGCAGCGAGGAACAACTATGGCTACACCTTC; CDR3aa: CASSMTAARNNYGYTF
d_gene: .; v_gene: TRBV5-6; j_gene: TRBJ1-6; abundance: .; len: 16; CDR3nt: TGTGCCAGCAGCCCGATACCGGGACATTTTAATTCACCCCTCCACTTT; CDR3aa: CASSPIPGHFNSPLHF
d_gene: .; v_gene: TRBV11-3; j_gene: TRBJ1-3; abundance: .; len: 13; CDR3nt: TGTGCCAGCAGCCCAGGGTCCGGAAACACCATATATTTT; CDR3aa: CASSPGSGNTIYF
d_gene: .; v_gene: TRBV7-9; j_gene: TRBJ2-3; abundance: .; len: 12; CDR3nt: TGTGCCAGCAGCCTCCGCCCGGATACGCAGTATTTT; CDR3aa: CASSLRPDTQYF
d_gene: TRBD2; v_gene: TRBV14; j_gene: TRBJ2-1; abundance: once; len: 17; CDR3nt: TGTGCCAGCAGCCAAGATTATGGGACTAGCGCTACCAATGAGCAGTTCTTC; CDR3aa: CASSQDYGTSATNEQFF
d_gene: TRBD1; v_gene: TRBV19; j_gene: TRBJ2-7; abundance: .; len: 16; CDR3nt: TGTGCCAGTAGTCAAGACAGGGGGCCCGGTATCTACGAGCAGTACTTC; CDR3aa: CASSQDRGPGIYEQYF
d_gene: TRBD1; v_gene: TRBV4-3; j_gene: TRBJ1-2; abundance: .; len: 12; CDR3nt: TGCGCCAGCAGCCGGACAGGGGCAGACTACACCTTC; CDR3aa: CASSRTGADYTF
d_gene: TRBD1; v_gene: TRBV28; j_gene: TRBJ2-5; abundance: .; len: 16; CDR3nt: TGTGCCAGCAGTCAAGCCGGGACAGGGCTAAGCGAGACCCAGTACTTC; CDR3aa: CASSQAGTGLSETQYF
d_gene: .; v_gene: TRBV28; j_gene: TRBJ2-7; abundance: once; len: 14; CDR3nt: TGTGCCAGCAGTTTCCACAGGTCCACCTACGAGCAGTACTTC; CDR3aa: CASSFHRSTYEQYF
d_gene: .; v_gene: TRBV6-1; j_gene: TRBJ1-4; abundance: .; len: 14; CDR3nt: TGTGCCAGCAGTGAGAGACAATGGAATGAAAAACTGTTTTTT; CDR3aa: CASSERQWNEKLFF
d_gene: .; v_gene: TRBV11-1; j_gene: TRBJ2-3; abundance: .; len: 14; CDR3nt: TGTGCCAGCCGACAGTTTTGGAGCACAGATACGCAGTATTTT; CDR3aa: CASRQFWSTDTQYF